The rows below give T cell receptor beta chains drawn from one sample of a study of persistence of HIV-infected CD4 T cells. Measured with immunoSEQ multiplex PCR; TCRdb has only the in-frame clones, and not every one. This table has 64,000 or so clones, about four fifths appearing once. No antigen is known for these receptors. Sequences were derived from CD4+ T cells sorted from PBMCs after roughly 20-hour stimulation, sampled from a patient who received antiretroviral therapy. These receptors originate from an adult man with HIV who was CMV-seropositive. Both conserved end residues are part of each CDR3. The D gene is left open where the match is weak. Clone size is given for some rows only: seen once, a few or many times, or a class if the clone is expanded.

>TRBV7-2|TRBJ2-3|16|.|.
CASSLGVLARTDTQYF
TGTGCCAGCAGCTTAGGCGTACTAGCAAGGACAGATACGCAGTATTTT
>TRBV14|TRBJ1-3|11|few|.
CASSGRNTIYF
TGTGCCAGCAGCGGGCGAAACACCATATATTTT
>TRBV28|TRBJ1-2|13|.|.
CASKSGVLYGYTF
TGTGCCAGCAAGTCGGGGGTTCTCTATGGCTACACCTTC
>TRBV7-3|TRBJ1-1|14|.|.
CASSLQGRGTEAFF
TGTGCCAGCAGCTTGCAGGGTAGAGGCACTGAAGCTTTCTTT
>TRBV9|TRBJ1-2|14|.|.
CASSASGGEYGYTF
TGTGCCAGCAGCGCAAGTGGGGGGGAGTATGGCTACACCTTC
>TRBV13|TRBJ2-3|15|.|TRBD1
CASSLDRRGTDTQYF
TGTGCCAGCAGCTTAGATCGCAGGGGGACAGATACGCAGTATTTT
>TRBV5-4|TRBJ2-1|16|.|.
CASSSGGGGGLNEQFF
TGTGCCAGCAGCTCCGGAGGCGGCGGGGGCCTAAATGAGCAGTTCTTC
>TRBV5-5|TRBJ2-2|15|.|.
CASSLTSVNTGELFF
TGTGCCAGCAGCTTGACTAGTGTCAACACCGGGGAGCTGTTTTTT
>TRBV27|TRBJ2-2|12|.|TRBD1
CASRGRIGELFF
TGTGCCAGTAGGGGGCGCATCGGGGAGCTGTTTTTT
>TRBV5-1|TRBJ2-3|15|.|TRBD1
CASSFRTGGTDTQYF
TGCGCCAGCAGCTTCCGGACAGGGGGCACAGATACGCAGTATTTT
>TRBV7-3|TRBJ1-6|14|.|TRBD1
CASSLGGGDSPLHF
TGTGCCAGCAGCTTAGGAGGGGGCGATTCACCCCTCCACTTT
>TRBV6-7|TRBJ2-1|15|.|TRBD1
CASIRRQGKDNEQFF
TGTGCCAGCATCCGCCGACAGGGGAAGGACAATGAGCAGTTCTTC
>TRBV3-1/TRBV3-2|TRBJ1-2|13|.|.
CASSQVPVYGYTF
TGTGCCAGCAGCCAAGTTCCAGTGTATGGCTACACCTTC
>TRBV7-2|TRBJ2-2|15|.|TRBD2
CASSSLAGGRGELFF
TGTGCCAGCAGCTCACTAGCGGGGGGGCGCGGGGAGCTGTTTTTT
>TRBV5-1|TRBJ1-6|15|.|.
CASREPYSYNSPLHF
TGCGCCAGCAGGGAACCTTATTCCTATAATTCACCCCTCCACTTT
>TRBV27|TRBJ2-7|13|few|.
CASSPGAKYLRYF
TGTGCCAGCAGTCCGGGGGCGAAATATTTGAGGTACTTC
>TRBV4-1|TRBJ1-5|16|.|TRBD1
CASSQDGAGGTQPQHF
TGCGCCAGCAGCCAAGATGGGGCAGGGGGGACCCAGCCCCAGCATTTT
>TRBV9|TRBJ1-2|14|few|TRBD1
CASSPLGQGGGYTF
TGTGCCAGCAGCCCACTGGGACAGGGTGGTGGCTACACCTTC
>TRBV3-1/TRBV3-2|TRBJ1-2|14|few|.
CASSQLTGGRDYTF
TGTGCCAGCAGCCAATTGACGGGAGGGAGAGACTACACCTTC
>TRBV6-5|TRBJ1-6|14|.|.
CASRLQKANSPLHF
TGTGCCAGCAGACTACAGAAGGCGAATTCACCCCTCCACTTT
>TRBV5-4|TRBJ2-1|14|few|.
CASSFVSQPNEQFF
TGTGCCAGCAGCTTTGTTAGTCAACCCAATGAGCAGTTCTTC
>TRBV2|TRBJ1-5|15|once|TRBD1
CASSGQGASNQPQHF
TGTGCCAGCAGTGGACAGGGGGCTAGCAATCAGCCCCAGCATTTT
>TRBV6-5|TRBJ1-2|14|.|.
CASRLTATYYGYTF
TGTGCCAGCAGGCTGACAGCAACCTACTATGGCTACACCTTC
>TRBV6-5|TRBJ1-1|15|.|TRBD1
CASSRRGTDRPGAFF
TGTGCCAGCAGCCGACGGGGGACAGACCGCCCGGGGGCTTTCTTT